The entry that follows covers one T cell receptor (beta chain) sequence. Antigen: not known. With V trimmed by 3 bases and J by 3 bases, 0 bases remained unmatched. The germline V gene has CDR1 LNHNV and CDR2 YYDKDF (reference sequence). CDR3 length: 14 amino acids. Sequenced material consisted of expressed TCRB transcripts (all of the isolated RNA was reverse transcribed). Assay used: immunoSEQ multiplex PCR; TCRdb lists only in-frame clones, some missing. Of 680,000 or so clones listed, around 15% are singletons. Purities over 98% were achieved in all sorted populations. These data come from a study of beta chain features in type 1 diabetes. Whole-study context: Patients shared similar age, gender and cell yields with healthy donors. Study outcomes and limitations: Patients' naive, central memory and Treg TCRB repertoires seemed closer to one another than those of healthy donors. Highly expressing activated T cells could be over-counted with a cDNA template. Across all four CD4+ subsets, people with type 1 diabetes showed modestly shorter TCRB CDR3s.

The material sequenced was naive CD4+ T cells from blood. This TCR came from a man between 18 and 35 years old with type 1 diabetes. The V and J genes are TRBV15 and TRBJ1-1; TRBD1 matches at 11 bases. CDR3 in DNA: TGTGCCACCAGCAGGGGACAGGGGGACACTGAAGCTTTCTTT. Residues: CATSRGQGDTEAFF.